What follows are 26 T cell receptor beta chains derived from one specimen sequenced in a study of T cell repertoires in cytomegalovirus infection. TCRdb reprocessed the reads via MiXCR and lists one record per CDR3 protein. Counted here are 560,000 or so distinct CDR3 sequences, approximately 16% occurring once; the ten biggest clones make up more than 20%. Sequencing was done on a sample of CD8+ T cells from PBMCs. These receptors were taken from a human donor in good health (CMV status not recorded). Some clones in this sample may be carry-over from other donors' samples.

This clonotype was recorded many times. This rearrangement joins TRBV7-6 to TRBJ1-6; tentative D call: TRBD1 (5 bases). The V end lost 5 bases, the J end lost 5 bases, and 10 bases lay between the germline ends. This CDR3 has 14 amino acids. Germline lookup yields CDR1 SGHVS and CDR2 FNYEAQ. The CDR3 loop is CASSTGTNNSPLHF. The DNA for the CDR3 is TGTGCCAGCAGCACCGGGACGAATAATTCACCCCTCCACTTT.

This clonotype was picked up many times. The chain combines TRBV29-1 with TRBJ1-2; D is uncertain. The CDR3 loop spans 11 amino acids. Trimming removed 6 bases at V and 2 bases at J, with 7 bases between. Germline loops: CDR1 SQVTM, CDR2 ANQGSEA. The CDR3 reads CSVHGNYGYTF. DNA for the CDR3: TGCAGCGTCCATGGCAACTATGGCTACACCTTC.

As concerns this clonotype: A much bigger clone sits one base away, suggesting this may be a read error. This chain links TRBV7-1 with TRBJ2-2; weak D call: TRBD2 (5 bases). TRBV7-1 is an ORF, and what it does is uncertain. CDR3 length: 14 residues. The CDR3 protein is CASSSFESTGVLFF. CDR3 nucleotide sequence: TGTGCCAGCAGCAGTTTTGAGAGCACCGGGGTGCTGTTTTTT.

This clonotype was detected only a few times. The chain combines TRBV7-3 with TRBJ1-1; D gene unclear. V lost 5 bases and J lost 1, with 11 bases in between. In germline, CDR1 is SGHTA, CDR2 FQGTGA. The length of the CDR3 is 14 residues. CDR3 loop: CASSPGAPNTEAFF. The CDR3 nucleotides are TGTGCCAGCAGCCCTGGAGCACCGAACACTGAAGCTTTCTTT.

This clonotype was observed a handful of times. The rearrangement uses TRBV6-6 and TRBJ1-1; 7 nucleotides align to TRBD1. CDR1 and CDR2 (germline): MNHNY, SVGAGI (reference sequence). V trimming: 0 bases; J trimming: 10 bases; junction bases outside the gene matches: 5. The CDR3 consists of 13 residues. In nucleotides, the CDR3 is TGTGCCAGCAGTTACTCGACAGGGTTGTTAGCTTTCTTT. Protein sequence: CASSYSTGLLAFF.

The V and J genes are TRBV3-1 and TRBJ2-3; a weak D match, TRBD2 (6 bases). Germline-derived CDR1 and CDR2 are LGHDT and YNNKEL (reference sequence). Trimming removed 0 bases from V and 0 bases from J, with 10 bases in between. The CDR3 spans 16 residues. CDR3 protein: CASSQETGRSTDTQYF. The DNA for the CDR3 is TGTGCCAGCAGCCAAGAAACGGGGAGGAGCACAGATACGCAGTATTTT.

V gene TRBV27 combines with J gene TRBJ2-1; D uncertain. Trimming took 5 bases from V and 5 from J, leaving 10 bases between them. Germline V lookup: CDR1 MNHEY, CDR2 SMNVEV (reference sequence). The length of the CDR3 is 13 residues. The chain's CDR3 is CASSPGEDNEQFF. CDR3 sequence (DNA): TGTGCCAGCAGTCCTGGAGAAGACAATGAGCAGTTCTTC.

V is TRBV27 and J is TRBJ1-5; D is unclear. The CDR3 runs 15 residues. Germline CDR1 is MNHEY and CDR2 is SMNVEV (reference sequence). Trimming shortened V by 0 bases and J by 3 bases, and 9 bases separated the two germline ends. CDR3 region: CASSLSRQPNQPQHF. The CDR3, as DNA: TGTGCCAGCAGTTTATCCCGCCAACCCAATCAGCCCCAGCATTTT.

This clonotype was picked up a small number of times. J is TRBJ1-6 and V is TRBV12-3 or TRBV12-4, with TRBD1 as a possible D gene (6 bases). V lost 8 bases to trimming and J lost 2 bases, with 13 bases between them. The CDR3 extends over 15 amino acids. CDR3 bases: TGTGCCAGCTGTGTGGGGGCAGCCTATAATTCACCCCTCCACTTT. Residues: CASCVGAAYNSPLHF.

This clonotype was found many times. V usage is TRBV7-7 and J usage is TRBJ2-1, with D unclear. The CDR3 loop spans 13 amino acids. Trimming left V 0 bases short and J 7 bases short, with 7 bases between. Germline CDR1 and CDR2: SSHAT and FNYEAQ (reference sequence). The CDR3 DNA is TGTGCCAGCAGCTTAGCTGTAGGGAATGAGCAGTTCTTC. Protein product: CASSLAVGNEQFF.

The chain links TRBV4-2 to TRBJ2-3; a possible D gene is TRBD2 (6 bases). Germline CDR1 reads LGHNA; CDR2 reads YNFKEQ. The CDR3 has 19 residues. Deletions cut 1 base from V and 0 bases from J, with 20 bases between. The CDR3 protein is CASSQGGRLTRTSTDTQYF. CDR3 nucleotide sequence: TGTGCCAGCAGCCAAGGAGGGAGGCTAACCAGAACTAGCACAGATACGCAGTATTTT.

This clonotype was seen many times. V gene TRBV7-8 combines with J gene TRBJ2-7; no clear D. Germline V gene data show CDR1 as SGHVS and CDR2 as FQNEAQ. V shed 1 base and J shed 3 bases, with 7 bases lying between them. The CDR3 has 13 residues. As DNA, the CDR3 is TGTGCCAGCAGCTTAGAGGGCAACTACGAGCAGTACTTC. It encodes CASSLEGNYEQYF. Variable domain in full (rest from reference TRBV7-8 and TRBJ2-7): GAGVSQSPRYKVAKRGQDVALRCDPISGHVSLFWYQQALGQGPEFLTYFQNEAQLDKSGLPSDRFFAERPEGSVSTLKIQRTQQEDSAVYLCASSLEGNYEQYFGPGTRLTVT.

The V gene is TRBV6-4, the J gene TRBJ2-2, with D unresolved. CDR3 size: 13 residues. CDR1 MRHNA and CDR2 SNTAGT come from the germline V gene. Trimming pared 8 bases from V and 0 bases from J, leaving 7 bases between. The CDR3 coding sequence is TGTGCCAGCGGCGTCACGAACACCGGGGAGCTGTTTTTT. Translation gives CASGVTNTGELFF.

This clonotype was seen only a few times. This chain joins TRBV15 and TRBJ2-2; D call uncertain. The germline gives CDR1 LNHNV, CDR2 YYDKDF (reference sequence). Trimming took off 5 bases at V and 4 bases at J, with 14 bases between the two ends. CDR3 size: 15 residues. The CDR3 bases are TGTGCCACCAGCCCCAGACCGGGTGGCACCGGGGAGCTGTTTTTT. It yields the protein CATSPRPGGTGELFF.

The chain has TRBV20-1 and TRBJ1-2; 8 positions agree with TRBD1. The CDR3 is 18 amino acids. Looked up from germline, CDR1 is DFQATT and CDR2 is SNEGSKA (reference sequence). Trimming removed 3 bases from V and 5 bases from J; junction bases left unmatched: 20. The CDR3 DNA sequence: TGCAGTGCTAGTACTGGACAGGGCGGATCCCGAAGTCGTTATGGCTACACCTTC. Translation gives CSASTGQGGSRSRYGYTF.

This clonotype was seen repeatedly, ten times or more. This chain links TRBV11-2 with TRBJ2-1; 8 nucleotides match TRBD1. This CDR3 has 16 amino acids. Germline assignment: CDR1 SGHAT and CDR2 FQNNGV. V trimming: 1 base; J trimming: 7 bases; junction bases outside the gene matches: 9. As DNA, the CDR3 is TGTGCCAGCAGCTTAGTTGGTACAGGGGGGAGTAATGAGCAGTTCTTC. It codes for CASSLVGTGGSNEQFF.

This clonotype has a single count. The rearrangement links TRBV9 to TRBJ2-1; 7 nucleotides line up with TRBD2. CDR3 size: 15 residues. Trimming cost V 3 bases and J 3 bases; bases outside gene matches: 6. Germline CDR1 and CDR2: SGDLS and YYNGEE. This CDR3 is CASSAAGVLYNEQFF. CDR3 in DNA: TGTGCCAGCAGCGCTGCGGGGGTCCTCTACAATGAGCAGTTCTTC.

Note on this clonotype: A clone one base away is much larger, so this may be a read error. The rearrangement uses TRBV6-5 and TRBJ1-2, with a possible D match to TRBD1 (5 bases). This CDR3 contains 15 residues. The V gene's germline CDR1 is MNHEY and CDR2 SVGAGI. In DNA form, the CDR3 reads TGTGCCCGCAGTCTACCCGGGACTCCGGGGGATGGCTACACCTTC. The encoded protein is CARSLPGTPGDGYTF.

This clonotype was seen only a few times. The chain couples TRBV2 to TRBJ1-2; D perhaps matches TRBD1 (5 bases). Trimming took 6 bases from V and 6 from J, leaving 20 bases between them. The CDR3 contains 15 residues. Germline CDR1 and CDR2: SNHLY and FYNNEI. CDR3 bases: TGTGCCAGCAGCTCCTCGAGGGGCGGCACAAATGGCTACACCTTC. Protein sequence: CASSSSRGGTNGYTF.

The gene calls are TRBV11-2 and TRBJ2-5; D might be TRBD2 (5 bases). Germline-derived CDR1 and CDR2 are SGHAT and FQNNGV. The CDR3 contains 15 residues. V lost 4 bases and J 0 bases, leaving 12 bases between the germline ends. The CDR3: CASSYNLANQETQYF. As DNA, the CDR3 is TGTGCCAGCAGCTATAACCTAGCAAACCAAGAGACCCAGTACTTC.

The chain recombines TRBV3-1 with TRBJ2-3, with unresolved D. Trimming cost V 0 bases and J 1 base, with 5 bases left between them. Germline-derived CDR1 and CDR2 are LGHDT and YNNKEL (reference sequence). CDR3 length: 14 amino acids. In nucleotides, the CDR3 is TGTGCCAGCAGCCAAGATAAAGGCACAGATACGCAGTATTTT. It is translated as CASSQDKGTDTQYF.

The table lists this clonotype with many counts. The genes are TRBV12-3 or TRBV12-4 and TRBJ1-2; D is undetermined. The CDR3 has 14 residues. Trimming removed 8 bases from V and 6 bases from J, with 19 bases in between. CDR3 sequence (DNA): TGTGCCAGCCTTCGAGGGCATTTAAACGATGGCTACACCTTC. Protein sequence: CASLRGHLNDGYTF.

This clonotype was seen a few times. V usage is TRBV7-3 and J usage is TRBJ1-4, with D uncertain. The V gene's germline CDR1 is SGHTA and CDR2 FQGTGA. Between the trimmed V and J ends, which lost 3 bases and 5 bases, there was a span of 10 bases. CDR3 length equals 14 residues. The CDR3 region has the DNA TGTGCCAGCAGCTTGAAGCCGGGGAATGAAAAACTGTTTTTT. Its protein product is CASSLKPGNEKLFF.

This clonotype was picked up many times. V usage is TRBV4-1 and J usage is TRBJ2-3; D is undetermined. The CDR3 loop spans 17 amino acids. CDR1 is MGHRA, CDR2 YSYEKL, per germline. The V end was cut by 2 bases, the J end by 2 bases, with 17 bases between. The CDR3, as DNA: TGCGCCAGCAGCCAACTACTCGGAACTCAGATCACAGATACGCAGTATTTT. Protein product: CASSQLLGTQITDTQYF.

This clonotype has ten or more counts. V is TRBV6-1 and J is TRBJ2-1; TRBD1 matches 9 bases. Germline V lookup: CDR1 MNHNS, CDR2 SASEGT. The CDR3 covers 18 residues. V shed 7 bases, J shed 5 bases, and the junction held 18 bases outside the gene matches. CDR3 coding DNA: TGTGCCAGCATCCCTGCGACAGGGGGGGATCTCCACAACAATGAGCAGTTCTTC. Protein: CASIPATGGDLHNNEQFF.

This clonotype has ten or more counts. The chain links TRBV7-8 to TRBJ2-1, with 8 positions matching TRBD2. The germline V gene encodes CDR1 SGHVS and CDR2 FQNEAQ. This CDR3 region has 15 residues. V shed 3 bases and J 10 bases; nucleotides not matched to a gene: 11. As DNA, the CDR3 is TGTGCCAGCAGCTTCCTGGCGGGGGGCCTTAGGGAGCAGTTCTTC. It translates to CASSFLAGGLREQFF.